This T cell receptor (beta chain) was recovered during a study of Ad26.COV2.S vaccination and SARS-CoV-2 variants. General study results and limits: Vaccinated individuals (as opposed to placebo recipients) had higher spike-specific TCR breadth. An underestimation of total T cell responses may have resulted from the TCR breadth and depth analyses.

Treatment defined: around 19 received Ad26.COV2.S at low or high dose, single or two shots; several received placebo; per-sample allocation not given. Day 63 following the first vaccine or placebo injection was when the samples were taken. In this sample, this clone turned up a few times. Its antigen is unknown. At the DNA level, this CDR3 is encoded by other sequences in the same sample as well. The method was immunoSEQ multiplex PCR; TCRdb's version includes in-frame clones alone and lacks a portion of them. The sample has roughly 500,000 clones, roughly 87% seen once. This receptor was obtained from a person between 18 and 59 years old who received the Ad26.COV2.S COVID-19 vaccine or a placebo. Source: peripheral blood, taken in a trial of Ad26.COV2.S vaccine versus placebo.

CDR3 amino acids: CASSLERGAYGYTF. CDR3 sequence (DNA): TGCGCCAGCAGCTTGGAACGGGGCGCCTATGGCTACACCTTC. V usage is TRBV5-1 and J usage is TRBJ1-2; D is perhaps TRBD1 (5 bases). Germline CDR1 and CDR2: SGHRS and YFSETQ. V lost 0 bases and J lost 4, with 10 bases in between. This CDR3 comprises 14 residues. The variable domain in full, completed from reference TRBV5-1 and TRBJ1-2, reads KAGVTQTPRYLIKTRGQQVTLSCSPISGHRSVSWYQQTPGQGLQFLFEYFSETQRNKGNFPGRFSGRQFSNSRSEMNVSTLELGDSALYLCASSLERGAYGYTFGSGTRLTVV.